Presented here are 21 T cell receptor beta chains from one specimen sequenced in a study of CD8+ T cells in alopecia areata. Sequencing used cDNA as its template, made by extracting RNA and reverse transcribing it. Clones were read by immunoSEQ multiplex PCR, and TCRdb kept only the in-frame ones, dropping some. The data show 200,000 or so clones, about three fifths seen once. The material was CD4+ T cells sorted from blood, obtained at week 0. The receptors come from a human donor with alopecia areata.

This clone was observed a handful of times. The gene calls are TRBV4-1 and TRBJ1-1; no reliable D call. This CDR3 is 15 amino acids long. Per the germline V gene, CDR1 is MGHRA and CDR2 is YSYEKL. V was shortened by 0 bases and J by 2 bases, with 10 bases between the two germline ends. Here the CDR3 reads CASSQDMTFNTEAFF. CDR3 in DNA: TGCGCCAGCAGCCAAGATATGACTTTCAACACTGAAGCTTTCTTT.

This chain uses TRBV7-7 with TRBJ2-7; D is ambiguous. Germline CDR1 and CDR2: SSHAT and FNYEAQ (reference sequence). The CDR3 has 17 residues. Trimming cost V 4 bases and J 2 bases, with 21 bases left between them. The CDR3 protein is CASSSVRVAGRPYEQYF. The CDR3, as DNA: TGTGCCAGCAGCTCGGTTAGGGTAGCCGGAAGACCCTACGAGCAGTACTTC.

The V and J genes are TRBV5-1 and TRBJ1-1; possible D gene TRBD1, 5 bases. The germline V and J ends were trimmed by 3 bases and 1 base, with 13 bases remaining between them. CDR1 SGHRS and CDR2 YFSETQ come from the germline V gene. The CDR3 length is 15 residues. In DNA form, the CDR3 reads TGCGCCAGCAGCTCCACGGGACTTTCGAACACTGAAGCTTTCTTT. This sequence encodes CASSSTGLSNTEAFF.

This chain connects TRBV18 to TRBJ1-1; tentative D call: TRBD1 (6 bases). Trimming took 3 bases from V and 1 from J, leaving 18 bases between them. CDR3 size: 17 residues. Germline lookup yields CDR1 KGHSH and CDR2 LQKENI. CDR3 loop: CASSPRPPGRGNTEAFF. The CDR3 DNA sequence: TGTGCCAGCTCACCCCGACCCCCCGGCAGGGGGAACACTGAAGCTTTCTTT.

This clone was seen a few times. Other DNA sequences in the same sample also yield this CDR3. The chain has TRBV7-2 and TRBJ2-2, with 8 bases that match TRBD1. V shed 1 base, J shed 2 bases, and the junction held 3 bases outside the gene matches. The germline V gene has CDR1 SGHTA and CDR2 FQGNSA. CDR3 length equals 16 residues. The CDR3 protein is CASSLGGQGNTGELFF. The CDR3 coding sequence is TGTGCCAGCAGCTTAGGTGGACAGGGAAACACCGGGGAGCTGTTTTTT.

V usage is TRBV4-1 and J usage is TRBJ1-6; D uncertain. CDR1 is MGHRA and CDR2 is YSYEKL in the germline V gene. Between the trimmed V and J ends, which lost 1 base and 9 bases, there was a span of 13 bases. The CDR3 has 15 amino acids. The chain's CDR3 is CASSQGWNERSPLHF. The CDR3 DNA is TGCGCCAGCAGCCAAGGCTGGAACGAGCGTTCACCCCTCCACTTT.

This clone was observed a handful of times. The chain joins TRBV6-5 to TRBJ1-6; D not resolved. Germline CDR1 reads MNHEY; CDR2 reads SVGAGI. Trimming shortened V by 7 bases and J by 4 bases, and 5 bases separated the two germline ends. The CDR3 runs 12 residues. CDR3 residues: CASNTYNSPLHF. CDR3 sequence (DNA): TGTGCCAGCAATACTTATAATTCACCCCTCCACTTT.

The sample holds many counts of this clone. This chain connects TRBV7-9 to TRBJ1-2; possibly TRBD1 for D (6 bases). CDR1 SEHNR and CDR2 FQNEAQ come from the germline V gene (reference sequence). V dropped 3 bases and J dropped 4 bases, with 9 bases sitting between them. This CDR3 has 13 residues. The CDR3 loop is CASSFGTSYGYTF. The CDR3 DNA reads as TGTGCCAGCAGCTTCGGGACATCCTATGGCTACACCTTC.

The chain links TRBV4-1 to TRBJ2-7; 13 bases map to TRBD2. The CDR3 runs 16 residues. V dropped 6 bases and J dropped 0; count of bases not matched to a gene: 5. Germline V gene data show CDR1 as MGHRA and CDR2 as YSYEKL. Here the CDR3 reads CASSLGTSGVSYEQYF. CDR3 bases: TGCGCCAGCAGTCTCGGGACTAGCGGGGTCTCCTACGAGCAGTACTTC.

For the CDR3, the DNA is TGCGCCAGCAGAACGGAAACAGGGGGCCCCCAGGGTTCACCCCTCCACTTT. Its translation: CASRTETGGPQGSPLHF. The V and J genes are TRBV5-1 and TRBJ1-6, with TRBD1 matching over 9 bases. This CDR3 contains 17 residues. The J segment lost 9 bases and the V segment lost 5 bases, leaving 15 bases of the junction unmatched. Germline CDR1 and CDR2: SGHRS and YFSETQ.

This clone was seen more than once but under ten times. This sequence joins TRBV5-6 and TRBJ1-1; D perhaps matches TRBD1 (6 bases). V shed 2 bases and J shed 0 bases, with 14 bases lying between them. The V gene's germline CDR1 is SGHDT and CDR2 YYEEEE. The CDR3 sequence is 16 residues long. The CDR3 DNA reads TGTGCCAGCAGCTTTATGTCCGGGACACTGAACACTGAAGCTTTCTTT. It translates to CASSFMSGTLNTEAFF.

The chain joins TRBV7-9 to TRBJ1-1; TRBD1 matches 10 bases. V was pared by 0 bases and J by 1 base, with 2 bases of the junction left unmatched. CDR3 length: 16 amino acids. CDR1 is SEHNR and CDR2 is FQNEAQ in the germline V gene (reference sequence). This CDR3 reads CASSLAGQGRNTEAFF. The CDR3, as DNA: TGTGCCAGCAGCTTAGCGGGACAGGGGAGGAACACTGAAGCTTTCTTT.

Points on this clone: The junction shows a germline mismatch at one end, possibly a read error. The chain employs TRBV7-9 and TRBJ1-1; possible D gene TRBD1, 6 bases. CDR1 and CDR2 from the germline V gene are SEHNR and FQNEAQ (reference sequence). The CDR3 length is 14 residues. CDR3 loop: CASRLGGGAAEAFF. The CDR3 bases are TGTGCCAGCAGGTTAGGCGGGGGCGCGGCCGAAGCTTTCTTT.

V is TRBV7-9 and J is TRBJ1-2; D ambiguous. Germline V lookup: CDR1 SEHNR, CDR2 FQNEAQ (reference sequence). The V end was cut by 5 bases, the J end by 3 bases, with 10 bases between. The CDR3 extends over 13 amino acids. The chain's CDR3 is CASSEDSDYGYTF. The CDR3 bases are TGTGCCAGCAGCGAAGACTCTGACTATGGCTACACCTTC.

This chain connects TRBV6-5 to TRBJ2-1, with 9 bases aligning to TRBD2. The germline gives CDR1 MNHEY, CDR2 SVGAGI. V was pared by 6 bases and J by 2 bases, with 5 bases of the junction left unmatched. CDR3 length: 15 residues. This chain's CDR3 is CASSIAGEAYNEQFF. The CDR3 DNA is TGTGCCAGCAGCATAGCGGGAGAAGCCTACAATGAGCAGTTCTTC.

This clone was observed a few times. The gene calls are TRBV6-5 and TRBJ2-7, with D tentatively TRBD2 (5 bases). The germline V gene has CDR1 MNHEY and CDR2 SVGAGI. The CDR3 has 13 residues. Trimming left V 2 bases short and J 3 bases short, with 8 bases between. In nucleotides, the CDR3 is TGTGCCAGCAGTTACAGAGGGATCTACGAGCAGTACTTC. Protein sequence: CASSYRGIYEQYF.

The chain joins TRBV29-1 to TRBJ2-1, with TRBD1 matching over 8 bases. V was clipped by 0 bases and J by 6 bases; unmatched bases: 10. CDR1 and CDR2 from the germline V gene are SQVTM and ANQGSEA. The CDR3 runs to 16 residues. The chain's CDR3 is CSVEDPGQGRFNEQFF. In DNA, the CDR3 is TGCAGCGTTGAAGATCCTGGACAGGGAAGGTTCAATGAGCAGTTCTTC.

This chain uses TRBV2 with TRBJ1-2; D not resolved. V lost 8 bases to trimming and J lost 4 bases, with 14 bases between them. Germline values: CDR1 SNHLY, CDR2 FYNNEI. This CDR3 spans 13 amino acids. The CDR3 coding sequence is TGTGCCAGCGGAGTGGACGGTGGCTATGGCTACACCTTC. Translating gives CASGVDGGYGYTF.

This chain joins TRBV11-3 and TRBJ1-2; D call uncertain. Germline lookup yields CDR1 SGHNT and CDR2 YENEEA. The CDR3 has 12 amino acids. V was clipped by 10 bases and J by 0 bases, with 9 bases between them. Written as DNA, the CDR3 is TGTGCCACGGGCGGGCCTAACTATGGCTACACCTTC. Translated, it gives CATGGPNYGYTF.

The chain combines TRBV19 with TRBJ1-2; D ambiguous. The CDR3 spans 15 residues. The germline CDR1 and CDR2 sequences are LNHDA and SQIVND (reference sequence). The V end was cut by 6 bases, the J end by 0 bases, with 14 bases between. The CDR3 is CASSLEGGSNYGYTF. In nucleotides, the CDR3 is TGTGCCAGTAGCCTGGAAGGAGGCTCTAACTATGGCTACACCTTC.

The chain employs TRBV6-5 and TRBJ2-7; 10 bases are shared with TRBD1. V lost 2 bases and J lost 6; bases outside the gene matches: 4. CDR3 size: 14 residues. Germline V gene sequence: CDR1 MNHEY, CDR2 SVGAGI. The CDR3, as DNA: TGTGCCAGCAGTTACGACAGGGGGCGCGGCGAGCAGTACTTC. This codes for CASSYDRGRGEQYF.